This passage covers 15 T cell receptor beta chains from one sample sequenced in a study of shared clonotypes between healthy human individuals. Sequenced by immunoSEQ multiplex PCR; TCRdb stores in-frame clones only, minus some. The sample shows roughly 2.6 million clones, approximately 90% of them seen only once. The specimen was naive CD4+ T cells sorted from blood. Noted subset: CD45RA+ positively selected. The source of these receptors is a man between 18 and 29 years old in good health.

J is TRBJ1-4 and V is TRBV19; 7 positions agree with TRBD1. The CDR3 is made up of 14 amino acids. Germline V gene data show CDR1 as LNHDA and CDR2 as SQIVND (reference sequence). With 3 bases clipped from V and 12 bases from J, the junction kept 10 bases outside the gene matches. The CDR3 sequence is CASSIVPGGGELFF. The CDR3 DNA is TGTGCCAGTAGTATCGTCCCAGGGGGTGGGGAACTGTTTTTT.

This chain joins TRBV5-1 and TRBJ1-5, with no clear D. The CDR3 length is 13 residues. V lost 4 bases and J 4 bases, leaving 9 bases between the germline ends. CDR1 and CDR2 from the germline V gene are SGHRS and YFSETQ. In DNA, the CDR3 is TGCGCCAGCAGCCAAGACCCGAATCAGCCCCAGCATTTT. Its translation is CASSQDPNQPQHF.

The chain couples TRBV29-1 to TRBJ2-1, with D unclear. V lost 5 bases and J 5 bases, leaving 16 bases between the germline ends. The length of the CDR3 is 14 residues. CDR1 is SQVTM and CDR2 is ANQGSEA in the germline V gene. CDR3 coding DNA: TGCAGCGTTCAAGGCAGGTGGATGGACAATGAGCAGTTCTTC. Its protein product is CSVQGRWMDNEQFF.

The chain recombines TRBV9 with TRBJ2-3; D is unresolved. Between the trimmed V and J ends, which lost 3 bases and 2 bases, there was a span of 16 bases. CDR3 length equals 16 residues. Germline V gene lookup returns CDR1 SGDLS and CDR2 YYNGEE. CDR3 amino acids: CASSGARVRYTDTQYF. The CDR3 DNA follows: TGTGCCAGCAGCGGCGCTAGGGTCAGGTACACAGATACGCAGTATTTT.

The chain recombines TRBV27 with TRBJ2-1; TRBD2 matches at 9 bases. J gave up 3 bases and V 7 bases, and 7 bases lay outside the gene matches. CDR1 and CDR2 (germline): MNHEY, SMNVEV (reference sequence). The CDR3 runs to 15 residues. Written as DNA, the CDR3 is TGTGCCAGCAACAAACTAGCGGGCCACTACAATGAGCAGTTCTTC. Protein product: CASNKLAGHYNEQFF.

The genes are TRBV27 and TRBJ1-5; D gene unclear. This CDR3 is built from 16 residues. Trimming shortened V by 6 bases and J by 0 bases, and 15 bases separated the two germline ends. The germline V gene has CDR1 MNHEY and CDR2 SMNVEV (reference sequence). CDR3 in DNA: TGTGCCAGCAGCAGCAAAGCGGGATATAGCAATCAGCCCCAGCATTTT. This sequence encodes CASSSKAGYSNQPQHF.

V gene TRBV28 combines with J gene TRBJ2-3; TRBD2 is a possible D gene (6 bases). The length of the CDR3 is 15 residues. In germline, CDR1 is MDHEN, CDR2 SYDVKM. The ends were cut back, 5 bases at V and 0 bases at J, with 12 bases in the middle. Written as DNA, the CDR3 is TGTGCCAGCAGTCCCCAACGGGGGAGCACAGATACGCAGTATTTT. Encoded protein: CASSPQRGSTDTQYF.

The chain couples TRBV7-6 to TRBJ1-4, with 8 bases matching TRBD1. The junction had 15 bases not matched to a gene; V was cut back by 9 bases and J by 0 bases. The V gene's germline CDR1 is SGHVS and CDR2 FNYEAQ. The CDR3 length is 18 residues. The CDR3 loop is CARRFKRDRYPTNEKLFF. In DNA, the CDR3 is TGTGCCAGGAGATTTAAGCGGGACAGGTATCCAACTAATGAAAAACTGTTTTTT.

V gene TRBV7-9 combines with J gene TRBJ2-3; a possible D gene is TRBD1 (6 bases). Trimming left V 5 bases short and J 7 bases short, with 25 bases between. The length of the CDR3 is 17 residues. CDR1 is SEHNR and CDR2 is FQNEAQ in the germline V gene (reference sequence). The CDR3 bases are TGTGCCAGCAGCCTAGAGGACAGCAGTGATTGGTCGAATACGCAGTATTTT. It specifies CASSLEDSSDWSNTQYF. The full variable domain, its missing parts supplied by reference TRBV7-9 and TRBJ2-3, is DTGVSQNPRHKITKRGQNVTFRCDPISEHNRLYWYRQTLGQGPEFLTYFQNEAQLEKSRLLSDRFSAERPKGSFSTLEIQRTEQGDSAMYLCASSLEDSSDWSNTQYFGPGTRLTVL.

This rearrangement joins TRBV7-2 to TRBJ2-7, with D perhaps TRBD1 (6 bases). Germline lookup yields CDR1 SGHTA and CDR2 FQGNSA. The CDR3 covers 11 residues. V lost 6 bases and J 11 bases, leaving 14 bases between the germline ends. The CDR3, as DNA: TGTGCCAGCAGTTTACAGGGTTTTAAGTACTTC. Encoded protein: CASSLQGFKYF.

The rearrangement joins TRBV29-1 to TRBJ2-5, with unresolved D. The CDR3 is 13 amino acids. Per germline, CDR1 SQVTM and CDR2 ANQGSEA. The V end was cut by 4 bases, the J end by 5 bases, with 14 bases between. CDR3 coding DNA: TGCAGCGTTGGGATAAGACCTCGGGAGACCCAGTACTTC. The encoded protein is CSVGIRPRETQYF.

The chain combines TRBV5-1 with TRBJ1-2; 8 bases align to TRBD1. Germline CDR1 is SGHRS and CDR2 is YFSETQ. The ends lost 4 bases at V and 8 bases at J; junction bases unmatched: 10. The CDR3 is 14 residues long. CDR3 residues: CASSNLQGAQGYTF. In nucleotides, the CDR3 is TGCGCCAGCAGCAACCTCCAGGGGGCGCAGGGCTACACCTTC.

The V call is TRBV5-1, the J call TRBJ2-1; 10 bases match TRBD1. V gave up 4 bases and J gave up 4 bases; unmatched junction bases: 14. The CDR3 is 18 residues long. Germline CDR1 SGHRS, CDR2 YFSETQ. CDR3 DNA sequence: TGCGCCAGCAGCGCGGGACAGGGGCTATCCCCTCGTTACAATGAGCAGTTCTTC. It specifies CASSAGQGLSPRYNEQFF.

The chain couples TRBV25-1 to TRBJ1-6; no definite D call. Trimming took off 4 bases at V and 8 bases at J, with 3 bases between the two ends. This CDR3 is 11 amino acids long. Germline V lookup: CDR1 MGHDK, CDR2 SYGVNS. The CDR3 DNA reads TGTGCCAGCAGTGGGGATTCACCCCTCCACTTT. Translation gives CASSGDSPLHF.

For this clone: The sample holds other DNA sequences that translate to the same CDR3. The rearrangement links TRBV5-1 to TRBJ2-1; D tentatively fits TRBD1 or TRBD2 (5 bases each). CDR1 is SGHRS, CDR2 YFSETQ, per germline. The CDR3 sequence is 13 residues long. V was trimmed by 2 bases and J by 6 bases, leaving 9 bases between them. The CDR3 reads CASSFGGPNEQFF. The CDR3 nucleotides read TGCGCCAGCAGCTTTGGGGGACCCAATGAGCAGTTCTTC.